These T cell receptor beta chains were read from a single sample in a study of neoadjuvant anti-PD-1 for oral cavity cancer. The table came from immunoSEQ multiplex PCR; TCRdb's copy has only in-frame clones and leaves some out. Here the sample spans under 20,000 clones, about 60% being singletons. Here the sequenced sample was PBMCs, taken before nivolumab (anti-PD-1) treatment. Source of these receptors: a person aged 35-79 years with oral cavity squamous cell carcinoma. CDR3s leave out the opening cysteine and the closing phenylalanine or tryptophan.

CDR3,V
SVEGTRNEQF,TRBV29-1
ASSDGTVSYT,TRBV6-4
ASSPGVGYEQY,TRBV27
ATSRDSRYEQY,TRBV15
ASSASGRAGTGELF,TRBV2
ASSQDQGTDTQY,TRBV4-2
ASSQWGGNQPQH,TRBV2
ASSVGSGGTYEQY,TRBV9
ASSPLGLANDNEQF,TRBV28
ASRPYVPGEWRSYYEQY,TRBV12-2
SVSGVPGNTEAF,TRBV29-1
ASSGGAGGVYEQY,TRBV6-1
ASSLSLSRYEQF,TRBV5-1
ASSLGFGGRPQH,TRBV5-5
ASSSLAPTQY,TRBV6-1
ASNTGTGSYEQY,TRBV2
SVRGVGYT,TRBV20-1
ASSNTGAAQETQY,TRBV25-1
ASRAQGDRGTQY,TRBV27
ASKDFYNEQF,TRBV25-1